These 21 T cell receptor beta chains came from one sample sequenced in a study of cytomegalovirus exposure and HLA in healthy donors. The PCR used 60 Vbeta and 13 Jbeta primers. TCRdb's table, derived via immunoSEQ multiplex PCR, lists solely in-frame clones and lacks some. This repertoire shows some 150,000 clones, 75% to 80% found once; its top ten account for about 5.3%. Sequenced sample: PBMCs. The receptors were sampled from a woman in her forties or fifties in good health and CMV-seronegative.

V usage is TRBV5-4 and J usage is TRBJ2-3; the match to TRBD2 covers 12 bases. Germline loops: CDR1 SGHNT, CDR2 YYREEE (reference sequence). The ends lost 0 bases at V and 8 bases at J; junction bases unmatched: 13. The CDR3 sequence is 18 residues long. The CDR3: CASSLEGLASGGASTQYF. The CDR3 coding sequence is TGTGCCAGCAGCTTGGAGGGACTGGCTAGCGGGGGGGCCAGTACGCAGTATTTT.

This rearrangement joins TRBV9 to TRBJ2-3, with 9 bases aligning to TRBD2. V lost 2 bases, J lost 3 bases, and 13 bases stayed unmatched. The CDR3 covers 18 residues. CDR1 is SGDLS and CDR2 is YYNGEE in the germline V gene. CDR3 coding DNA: TGTGCCAGCAGCGTGGCTGAGCGGGGGGATAGGGCAACAGATACGCAGTATTTT. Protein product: CASSVAERGDRATDTQYF.

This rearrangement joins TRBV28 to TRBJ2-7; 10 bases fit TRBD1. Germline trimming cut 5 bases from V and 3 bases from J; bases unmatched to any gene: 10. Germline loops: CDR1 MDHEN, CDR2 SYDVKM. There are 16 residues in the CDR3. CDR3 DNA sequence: TGTGCCAGCAGTGTCACACGGGGGGACAGGGGCTACGAGCAGTACTTC. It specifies CASSVTRGDRGYEQYF.

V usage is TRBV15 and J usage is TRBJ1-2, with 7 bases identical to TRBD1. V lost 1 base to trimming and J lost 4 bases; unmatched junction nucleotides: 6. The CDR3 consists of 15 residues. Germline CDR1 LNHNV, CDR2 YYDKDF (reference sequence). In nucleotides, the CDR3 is TGTGCCACCAGCAGAGGACAGGGAGTGGCCTATGGCTACACCTTC. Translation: CATSRGQGVAYGYTF.

CDR3 sequence reads: CASSEGRVSNTIYF. For the CDR3, the DNA is TGTGCCAGCAGTGAGGGCAGGGTTTCGAACACCATATATTTT. The V and J genes are TRBV6-1 and TRBJ1-3; D is possibly TRBD1 (5 bases). Germline CDR1 reads MNHNS; CDR2 reads SASEGT. Between the trimmed V and J ends, which lost 3 bases and 7 bases, there was a span of 13 bases. The CDR3 covers 14 residues.

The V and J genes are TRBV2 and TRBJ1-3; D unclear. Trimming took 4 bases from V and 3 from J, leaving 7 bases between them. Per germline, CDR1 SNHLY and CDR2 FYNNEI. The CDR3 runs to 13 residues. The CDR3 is CASSAGLGNTIYF. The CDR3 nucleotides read TGTGCCAGCAGTGCTGGCCTTGGAAACACCATATATTTT.

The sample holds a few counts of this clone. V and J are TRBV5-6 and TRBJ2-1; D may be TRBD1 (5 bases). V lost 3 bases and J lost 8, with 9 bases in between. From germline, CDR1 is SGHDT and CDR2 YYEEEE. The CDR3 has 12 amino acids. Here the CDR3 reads CASSSTVHEQFF. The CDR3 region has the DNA TGTGCCAGCAGCTCGACAGTCCATGAGCAGTTCTTC.

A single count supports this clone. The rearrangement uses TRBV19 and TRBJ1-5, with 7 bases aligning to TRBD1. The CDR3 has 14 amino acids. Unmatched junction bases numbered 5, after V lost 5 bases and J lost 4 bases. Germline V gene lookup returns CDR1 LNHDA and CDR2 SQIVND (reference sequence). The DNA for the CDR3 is TGTGCCAGTAGTTTCGGGACAGCTAATCAGCCCCAGCATTTT. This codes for CASSFGTANQPQHF. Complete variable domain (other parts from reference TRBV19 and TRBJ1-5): DGGITQSPKYLFRKEGQNVTLSCEQNLNHDAMYWYRQDPGQGLRLIYYSQIVNDFQKGDIAEGYSVSREKKESFPLTVTSAQKNPTAFYLCASSFGTANQPQHFGDGTRLSIL.

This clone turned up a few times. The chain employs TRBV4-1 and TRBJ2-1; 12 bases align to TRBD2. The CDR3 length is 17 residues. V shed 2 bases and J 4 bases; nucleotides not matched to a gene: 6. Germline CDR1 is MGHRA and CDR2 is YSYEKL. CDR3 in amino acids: CASSQRWLAGGYNEQFF. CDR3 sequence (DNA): TGCGCCAGCAGCCAAAGATGGCTAGCGGGGGGGTACAATGAGCAGTTCTTC.

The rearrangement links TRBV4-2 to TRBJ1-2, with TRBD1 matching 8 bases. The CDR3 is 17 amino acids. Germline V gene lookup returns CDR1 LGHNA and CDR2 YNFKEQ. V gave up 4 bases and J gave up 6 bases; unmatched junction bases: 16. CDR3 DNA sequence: TGTGCCAGCAGCCTCCAAGAAGGCACACAGGGGGAGAATGGCTACACCTTC. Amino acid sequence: CASSLQEGTQGENGYTF.

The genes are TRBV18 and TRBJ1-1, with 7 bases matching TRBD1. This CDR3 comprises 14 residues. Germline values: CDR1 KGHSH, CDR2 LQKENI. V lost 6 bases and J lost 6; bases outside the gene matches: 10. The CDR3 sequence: CASSPRDSNSEAFF. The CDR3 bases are TGTGCCAGCTCCCCCCGGGACAGCAATTCTGAAGCTTTCTTT.

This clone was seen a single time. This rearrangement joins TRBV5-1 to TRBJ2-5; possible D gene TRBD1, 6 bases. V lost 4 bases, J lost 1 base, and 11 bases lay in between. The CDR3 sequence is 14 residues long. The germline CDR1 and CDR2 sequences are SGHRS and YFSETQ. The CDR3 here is CASSVTGIQETQYF. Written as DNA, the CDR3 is TGCGCCAGCAGCGTGACAGGCATCCAAGAGACCCAGTACTTC.

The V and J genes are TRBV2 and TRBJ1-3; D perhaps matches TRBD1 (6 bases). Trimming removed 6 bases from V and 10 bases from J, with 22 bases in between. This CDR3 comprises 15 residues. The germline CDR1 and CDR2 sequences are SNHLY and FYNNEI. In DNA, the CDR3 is TGTGCCAGCAGGGGGTATACAGGGAGTTCGTTGACCATATATTTT. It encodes CASRGYTGSSLTIYF.

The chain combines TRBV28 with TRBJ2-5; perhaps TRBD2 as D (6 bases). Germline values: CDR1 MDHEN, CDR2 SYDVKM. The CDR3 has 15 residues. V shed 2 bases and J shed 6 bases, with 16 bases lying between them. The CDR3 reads CASSLTWRGGKTQYF. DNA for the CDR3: TGTGCCAGCAGTTTAACTTGGCGGGGTGGAAAGACCCAGTACTTC.

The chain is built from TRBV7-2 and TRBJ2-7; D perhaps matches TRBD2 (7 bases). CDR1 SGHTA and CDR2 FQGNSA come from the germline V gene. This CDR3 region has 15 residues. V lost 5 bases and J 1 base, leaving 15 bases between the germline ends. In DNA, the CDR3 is TGTGCCAGCAGCGTAGAAGGGGGGGCTTCCTACGAGCAGTACTTC. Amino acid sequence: CASSVEGGASYEQYF.

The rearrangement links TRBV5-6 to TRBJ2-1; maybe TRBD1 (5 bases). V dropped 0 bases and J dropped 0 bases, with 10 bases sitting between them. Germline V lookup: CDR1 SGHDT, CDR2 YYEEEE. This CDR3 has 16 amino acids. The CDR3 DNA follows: TGTGCCAGCAGCTTGGTGGGGCCTTACTCCTACAATGAGCAGTTCTTC. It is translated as CASSLVGPYSYNEQFF.

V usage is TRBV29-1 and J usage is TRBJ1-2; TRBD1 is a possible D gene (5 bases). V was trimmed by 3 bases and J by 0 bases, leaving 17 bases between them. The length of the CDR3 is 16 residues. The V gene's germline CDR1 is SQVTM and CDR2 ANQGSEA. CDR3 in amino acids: CSVEGGRWGSNYGYTF. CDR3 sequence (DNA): TGCAGCGTTGAGGGAGGGAGATGGGGCTCTAACTATGGCTACACCTTC.

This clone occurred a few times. The CDR3 sequence is CASSIRTAASSYEQYF. The CDR3 DNA sequence: TGTGCCAGTAGTATTAGGACAGCTGCTAGCTCCTACGAGCAGTACTTC. The rearrangement links TRBV19 to TRBJ2-7, with D maybe TRBD1 (6 bases). The CDR3 totals 16 residues. V lost 3 bases, J lost 0 bases, and 15 bases lay in between. The germline gives CDR1 LNHDA, CDR2 SQIVND (reference sequence).

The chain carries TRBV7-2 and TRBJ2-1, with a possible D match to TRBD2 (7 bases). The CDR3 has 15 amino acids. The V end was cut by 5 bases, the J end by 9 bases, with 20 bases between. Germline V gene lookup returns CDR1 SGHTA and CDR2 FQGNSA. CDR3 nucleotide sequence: TGTGCCAGCAGCCGGATGCAAACGGGGGGCTTTGAGCAGTTCTTC. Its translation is CASSRMQTGGFEQFF.

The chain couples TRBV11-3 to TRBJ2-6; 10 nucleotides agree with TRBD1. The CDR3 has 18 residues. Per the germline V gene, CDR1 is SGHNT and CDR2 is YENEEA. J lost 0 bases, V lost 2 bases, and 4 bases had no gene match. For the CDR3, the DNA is TGTGCCAGCAGCTTACGCCGGGACAGGGGCTCTGGGGCCAACGTCCTGACTTTC. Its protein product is CASSLRRDRGSGANVLTF. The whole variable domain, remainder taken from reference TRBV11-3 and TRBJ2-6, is EAGVVQSPRYKIIEKKQPVAFWCNPISGHNTLYWYLQNLGQGPELLIRYENEEAVDDSQLPKDRFSAERLKGVDSTLKIQPAELGDSAVYLCASSLRRDRGSGANVLTFGAGSRLTVL.

CDR3 residues: CASSWNPGGYTF. The DNA for the CDR3 is TGTGCCAGCAGCTGGAATCCGGGGGGCTACACCTTC. This chain connects TRBV5-4 to TRBJ1-2; D gene ambiguous. The germline V and J ends were trimmed by 3 bases and 8 bases, with 11 bases remaining between them. Per germline, CDR1 SGHNT and CDR2 YYREEE (reference sequence). The CDR3 runs to 12 residues.